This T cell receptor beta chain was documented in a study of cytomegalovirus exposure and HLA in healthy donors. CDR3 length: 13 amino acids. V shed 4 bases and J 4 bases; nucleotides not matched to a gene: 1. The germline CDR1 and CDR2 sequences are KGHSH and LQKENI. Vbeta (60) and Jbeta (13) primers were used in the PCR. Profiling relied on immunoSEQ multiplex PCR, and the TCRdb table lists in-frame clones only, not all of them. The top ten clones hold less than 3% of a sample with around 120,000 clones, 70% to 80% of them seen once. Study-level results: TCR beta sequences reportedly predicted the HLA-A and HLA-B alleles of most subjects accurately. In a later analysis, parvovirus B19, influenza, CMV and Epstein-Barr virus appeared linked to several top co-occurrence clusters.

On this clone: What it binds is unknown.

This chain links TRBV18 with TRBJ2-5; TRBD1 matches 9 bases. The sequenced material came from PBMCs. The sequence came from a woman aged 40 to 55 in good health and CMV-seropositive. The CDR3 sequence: CASSRQGVETQYF. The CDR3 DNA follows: TGTGCCAGCTCACGACAGGGGGTAGAGACCCAGTACTTC.